What follows is one T cell receptor (beta chain) and its context. This CDR3 spans 13 amino acids. Germline V gene sequence: CDR1 LGHNA, CDR2 YNFKEQ. Trimming cost V 0 bases and J 4 bases, with 6 bases left between them. PCR amplification relied on 60 Vbeta primers (plus 13 Jbeta primers). Profiled with immunoSEQ multiplex PCR; TCRdb holds only in-frame clones, not every one. This table holds a few hundred thousand clones, roughly 80% found once. These data are taken from a study of cytomegalovirus exposure and HLA in healthy donors. The chain joins TRBV4-2 to TRBJ1-2; no reliable D call. Sequenced sample: PBMCs. The sequence was obtained from a man aged 35 to 55 in good health and CMV-seronegative. CDR3 DNA: TGTGCCAGCAGCCAAGACGCCAGCTATGGCTACACCTTC. This gives the protein CASSQDASYGYTF.